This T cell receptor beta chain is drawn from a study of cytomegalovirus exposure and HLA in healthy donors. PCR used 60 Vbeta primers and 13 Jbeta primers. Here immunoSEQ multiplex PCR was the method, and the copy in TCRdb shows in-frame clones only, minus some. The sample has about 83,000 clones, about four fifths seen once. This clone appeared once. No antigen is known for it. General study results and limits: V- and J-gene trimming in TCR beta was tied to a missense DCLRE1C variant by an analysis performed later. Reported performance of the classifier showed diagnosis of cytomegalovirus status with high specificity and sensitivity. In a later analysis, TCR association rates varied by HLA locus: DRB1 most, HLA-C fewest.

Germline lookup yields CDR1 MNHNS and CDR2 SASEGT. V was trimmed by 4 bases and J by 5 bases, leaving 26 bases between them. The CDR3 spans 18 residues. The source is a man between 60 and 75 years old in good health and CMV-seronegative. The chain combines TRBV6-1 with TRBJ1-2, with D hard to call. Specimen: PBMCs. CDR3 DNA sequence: TGTGCCAGCAGTGTCTCCCCGATGGCGGCCCGGTTAACTTATGGCTACACCTTC. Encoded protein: CASSVSPMAARLTYGYTF.